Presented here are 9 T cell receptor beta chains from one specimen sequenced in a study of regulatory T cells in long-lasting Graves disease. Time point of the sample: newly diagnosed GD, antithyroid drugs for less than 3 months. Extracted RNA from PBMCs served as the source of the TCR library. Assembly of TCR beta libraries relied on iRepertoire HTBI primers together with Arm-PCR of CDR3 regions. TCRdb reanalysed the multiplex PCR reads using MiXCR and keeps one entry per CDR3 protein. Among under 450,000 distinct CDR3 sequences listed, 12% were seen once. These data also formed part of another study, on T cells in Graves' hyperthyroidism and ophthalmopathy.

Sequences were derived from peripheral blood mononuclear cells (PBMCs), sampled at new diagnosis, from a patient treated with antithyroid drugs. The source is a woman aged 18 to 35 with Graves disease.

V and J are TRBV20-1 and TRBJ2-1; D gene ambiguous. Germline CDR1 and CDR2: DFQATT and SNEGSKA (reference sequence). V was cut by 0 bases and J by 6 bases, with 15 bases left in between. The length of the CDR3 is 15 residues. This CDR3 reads CSARDLIGLPNEQFF. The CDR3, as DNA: TGCAGTGCTAGAGATTTAATCGGCCTTCCCAATGAGCAGTTCTTC.

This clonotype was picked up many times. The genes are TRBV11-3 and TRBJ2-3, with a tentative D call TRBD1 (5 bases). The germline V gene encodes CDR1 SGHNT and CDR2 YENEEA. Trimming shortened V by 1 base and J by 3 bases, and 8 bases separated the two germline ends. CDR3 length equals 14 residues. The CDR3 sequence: CASSLATETDTQYF. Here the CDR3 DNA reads TGTGCCAGCAGCTTAGCGACAGAGACAGATACGCAGTATTTT.

For the CDR3, the DNA is TGTGCCAGTAGTACCCCCACCGGGGGAACAGATACGCAGTATTTT. Translation gives CASSTPTGGTDTQYF. The chain joins TRBV19 to TRBJ2-3; tentatively, D is TRBD2 (6 bases). Germline V gene lookup returns CDR1 LNHDA and CDR2 SQIVND (reference sequence). This CDR3 contains 15 residues. The V end lost 4 bases, the J end lost 3 bases, and 14 bases lay between the germline ends.

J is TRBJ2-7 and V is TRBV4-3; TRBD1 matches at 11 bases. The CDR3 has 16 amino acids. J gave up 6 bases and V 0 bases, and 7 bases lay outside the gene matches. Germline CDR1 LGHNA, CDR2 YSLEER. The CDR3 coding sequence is TGCGCCAGCAGCCAAGATAGTGGACAGGGGGCCGGCGAGCAGTACTTC. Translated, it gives CASSQDSGQGAGEQYF.

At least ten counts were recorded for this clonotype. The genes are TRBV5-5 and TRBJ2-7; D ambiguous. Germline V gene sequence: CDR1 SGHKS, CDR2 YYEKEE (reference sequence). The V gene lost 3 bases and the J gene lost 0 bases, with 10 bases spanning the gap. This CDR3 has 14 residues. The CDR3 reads CASSSEPSSYEQYF. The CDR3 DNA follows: TGTGCCAGCAGCTCAGAGCCGAGCTCCTACGAGCAGTACTTC.

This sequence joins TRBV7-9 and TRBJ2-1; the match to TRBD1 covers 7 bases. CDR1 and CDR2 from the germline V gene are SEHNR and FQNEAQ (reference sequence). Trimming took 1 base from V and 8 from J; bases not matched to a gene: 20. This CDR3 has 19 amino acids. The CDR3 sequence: CASSLEGAPGGREIYEQFF. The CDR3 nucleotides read TGTGCCAGCAGCTTAGAGGGGGCTCCGGGCGGCCGGGAAATATATGAGCAGTTCTTC.

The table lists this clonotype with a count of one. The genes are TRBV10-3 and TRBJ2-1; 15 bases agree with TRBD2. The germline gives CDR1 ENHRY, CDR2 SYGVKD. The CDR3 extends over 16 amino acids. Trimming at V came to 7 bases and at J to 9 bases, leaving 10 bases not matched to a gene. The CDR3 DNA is TGTGCCATCACTACCCCGGGACTAGCGGGAGGCGGTGAGCAGTTCTTC. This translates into CAITTPGLAGGGEQFF.

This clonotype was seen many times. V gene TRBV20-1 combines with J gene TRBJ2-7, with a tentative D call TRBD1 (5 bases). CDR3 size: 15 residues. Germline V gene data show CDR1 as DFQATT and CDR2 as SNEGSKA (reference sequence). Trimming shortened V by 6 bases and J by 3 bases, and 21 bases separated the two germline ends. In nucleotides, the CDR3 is TGCAGTGCCTCCGGACACGCACAAGGGATCTACGAGCAGTACTTC. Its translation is CSASGHAQGIYEQYF.

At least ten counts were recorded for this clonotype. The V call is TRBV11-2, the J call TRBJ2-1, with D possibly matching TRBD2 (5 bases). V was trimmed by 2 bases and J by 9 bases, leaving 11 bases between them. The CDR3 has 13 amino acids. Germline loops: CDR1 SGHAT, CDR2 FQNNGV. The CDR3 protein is CASSLFQRGEQFF. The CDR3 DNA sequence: TGTGCCAGCAGCTTATTCCAACGGGGTGAGCAGTTCTTC. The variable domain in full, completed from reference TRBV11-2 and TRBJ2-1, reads EAGVAQSPRYKIIEKRQSVAFWCNPISGHATLYWYQQILGQGPKLLIQFQNNGVVDDSQLPKDRFSAERLKGVDSTLKIQPAKLEDSAVYLCASSLFQRGEQFFGPGTRLTVL.